Listed below are T cell receptor beta chains from one sample, sequenced in a study of T-cell memory formation after mild COVID-19. Each CDR3 protein is one row after TCRdb ran MiXCR on the 5' RACE reads. The table lists roughly 150,000 distinct CDR3 sequences, about 14% of them singletons, with approximately 14% in the top ten. The sequenced material came from PBMCs or a T cell subset sorted from them (not recorded which). The receptors come from an adult woman who had mild COVID-19 (a few samples of this study predate the infection). Cell type and time point are not known. Each CDR3 is given with its conserved first and last residue. A D gene is named only where the DNA matches it firmly. Where a row states a size, it is once, few, many or the class of an expanded clone; other rows omit it.

J: TRBJ2-1; D: TRBD1; size: few; V: TRBV7-3; DNA: TGTGCCAGCAGCCCAGGACAGGTGCCCTACAATGAGCAGTTCTTC; CDR3: CASSPGQVPYNEQFF
J: TRBJ2-5; D: NA; size: NA; V: TRBV27; DNA: TGTGCCAGCAGTTTCACGTCCGGGGAGACCCAGTACTTC; CDR3: CASSFTSGETQYF
J: TRBJ1-2; D: NA; size: NA; V: TRBV15; DNA: TGTGCCACCAGCAGAGATCTCATGGGCGAGGTAACCTTC; CDR3: CATSRDLMGEVTF
J: TRBJ2-1; D: TRBD2; size: NA; V: TRBV5-1; DNA: TGCGCCAGCAGCTTGGCCCAACTAGCGGGGGGATCGATCGAAAATGAGCAGTTCTTC; CDR3: CASSLAQLAGGSIENEQFF
J: TRBJ2-5; D: NA; size: few; V: TRBV7-8; DNA: TGTGCCAGCAGCTTAGAATTCGCAGGGATCCAAGAGACCCAGTACTTC; CDR3: CASSLEFAGIQETQYF
J: TRBJ1-4; D: NA; size: NA; V: TRBV15; DNA: TGTGCCACCAGCCCGCCGGAGGGACGGGAAAAACTGTTTTTT; CDR3: CATSPPEGREKLFF
J: TRBJ2-1; D: TRBD2; size: NA; V: TRBV20-1; DNA: TGCAGTGCTAGAGTTGGGCCGACTAGCGGGAGCATCGGGGTATACAATGAGCAGTTCTTC; CDR3: CSARVGPTSGSIGVYNEQFF
J: TRBJ2-1; D: NA; size: once; V: TRBV7-9; DNA: TGTGCCAGCAGCTTCCTTAGCGGAGGGGGTGAGCAGTTCTTT; CDR3: CASSFLSGGGEQFF
J: TRBJ2-7; D: TRBD1; size: NA; V: TRBV29-1; DNA: TGCAGCGTTGGACAGGGGGGCACCTACGAGCAGTACTTC; CDR3: CSVGQGGTYEQYF
J: TRBJ2-1; D: TRBD2; size: NA; V: TRBV20-1; DNA: TGCAGTGCTAAGGGACTAGCGGGGGGTTCCGATGAGCAGTTCTTC; CDR3: CSAKGLAGGSDEQFF
J: TRBJ2-5; D: TRBD2; size: NA; V: TRBV5-5; DNA: TGTGCCAGCAGCTTGGGGACTAGCGGGAGAGGCCAAGAGACCCAGTACTTC; CDR3: CASSLGTSGRGQETQYF
J: TRBJ2-5; D: TRBD1; size: few; V: TRBV19; DNA: TGTGCCAGTAGTGGGACAGATGGGTCACGAGAGACCCAGTACTTC; CDR3: CASSGTDGSRETQYF
J: TRBJ1-2; D: TRBD1; size: NA; V: TRBV7-6; DNA: TGTGCCAGCAGCTTAGGAGGAGTTTGGCGACAGGGGCATGGCTACACCTTC; CDR3: CASSLGGVWRQGHGYTF
J: TRBJ2-1; D: NA; size: many; V: TRBV15; DNA: TGTGCCACCAGCAGGTATACAGGGAATGAGCAGTTCTTC; CDR3: CATSRYTGNEQFF
J: TRBJ1-5; D: NA; size: few; V: TRBV2; DNA: TGTGCCAGCAGGAACAGGGGCAATCAGCCCCAGCATTTT; CDR3: CASRNRGNQPQHF
J: TRBJ1-2; D: TRBD1; size: NA; V: TRBV5-6; DNA: TGTGCCAGCAGCTCCAGGACAGGGGGATTTGATGGCTACACCTTC; CDR3: CASSSRTGGFDGYTF
J: TRBJ1-2; D: TRBD1; size: NA; V: TRBV5-6; DNA: TGTGCCAGCAGCCCGACAGGGACCCATGGCTACACCTTC; CDR3: CASSPTGTHGYTF
J: TRBJ2-7; D: TRBD2; size: NA; V: TRBV9; DNA: TGTGCCAGCAGCGTTTCGGGACTAACCTACGAGCAGTACTTC; CDR3: CASSVSGLTYEQYF
J: TRBJ1-2; D: NA; size: few; V: TRBV5-1; DNA: TGCGCCAGCAGCATATGGACAGATGAATCTAACTATGGCTACACCTTC; CDR3: CASSIWTDESNYGYTF
J: TRBJ1-2; D: TRBD1; size: NA; V: TRBV5-4; DNA: TGTGCCAGCAGCTTGGCGGCAGGGGGCACCTATGGCTACACCTTC; CDR3: CASSLAAGGTYGYTF
J: TRBJ2-2; D: TRBD2; size: few; V: TRBV20-1; DNA: TGCAGTGCTACCAATAGCGGGAGAGGCACCGGGGAGCTGTTTTTT; CDR3: CSATNSGRGTGELFF
J: TRBJ2-5; D: NA; size: NA; V: TRBV19; DNA: TGTGCCAGTAGTTTCCCCGGCCAAGAGACCCAGTACTTC; CDR3: CASSFPGQETQYF
J: TRBJ2-5; D: TRBD2; size: few; V: TRBV5-1; DNA: TGCGCCAGCAGCTCGAGGACTAGTGAAGAGACCCAGTACTTC; CDR3: CASSSRTSEETQYF
J: TRBJ2-1; D: TRBD2; size: NA; V: TRBV11-3; DNA: TGTGCCAGCAGACTAGCGGGAACCAACGAGCAGTTCTTC; CDR3: CASRLAGTNEQFF
J: TRBJ2-1; D: TRBD1; size: few; V: TRBV29-1; DNA: TGCAGCGTACCGGGACAGCGATACAATGAGCAGTTCTTC; CDR3: CSVPGQRYNEQFF
J: TRBJ1-2; D: NA; size: NA; V: TRBV6-5; DNA: TGTGCCAGCAGTTACGCCCCTGCGACAGGAGATGGCTACACCTTC; CDR3: CASSYAPATGDGYTF
J: TRBJ2-3; D: NA; size: few; V: TRBV7-8; DNA: TGTGCCAGCAGCTTAGAAGGACCGACCCGATTCACAGATACGCAGTATTTT; CDR3: CASSLEGPTRFTDTQYF
J: TRBJ1-2; D: TRBD1; size: many; V: TRBV10-3; DNA: TGTGCCATCAGTGATAGGGACAGCCAATACTATGGCTACACCTTC; CDR3: CAISDRDSQYYGYTF
J: TRBJ2-7; D: NA; size: many; V: TRBV12-3/TRBV12-4; DNA: TGTGCCAGCAGTGCTAGGGGCAGTACCTACGAGCAGTACTTC; CDR3: CASSARGSTYEQYF
J: TRBJ2-7; D: NA; size: many; V: TRBV7-2; DNA: TGTGCCAGCAGCCACTCGGGCTACGAGCAGTACTTC; CDR3: CASSHSGYEQYF
J: TRBJ2-1; D: TRBD2; size: NA; V: TRBV10-2; DNA: TGCGCCAGCGGGGTAGCGGGAGGGTACAATGAGCAGTTCTTC; CDR3: CASGVAGGYNEQFF
J: TRBJ2-1; D: NA; size: NA; V: TRBV12-3/TRBV12-4; DNA: TGTGCCAGCAGTCCGAAAAATGAGCAGTTCTTC; CDR3: CASSPKNEQFF
J: TRBJ2-3; D: NA; size: few; V: TRBV5-1; DNA: TGCGCCAGCAGCTTGGCTGGTGGAGCGGGCCGCACAGATACGCAGTATTTT; CDR3: CASSLAGGAGRTDTQYF
J: TRBJ1-2; D: NA; size: NA; V: TRBV30; DNA: TGTGCCTGGAGTGTACGGGGCAGTCTGGGGCATGGCTACACCTTC; CDR3: CAWSVRGSLGHGYTF
J: TRBJ2-7; D: NA; size: NA; V: TRBV7-9; DNA: TGTGCCAGCGTCAGCCAGGGTTCTAACCGCGAGCAGTACTTC; CDR3: CASVSQGSNREQYF
J: TRBJ2-2; D: TRBD2; size: NA; V: TRBV6-5; DNA: TGTGCCAGCAGTTCGGGGGGACGGCTCACCGGGGAGCTGTTTTTT; CDR3: CASSSGGRLTGELFF
J: TRBJ2-7; D: NA; size: NA; V: TRBV6-2/TRBV6-3; DNA: TGTGCCAGCAGTTACACGACAGTGTACGAGCAGTACTTC; CDR3: CASSYTTVYEQYF
J: TRBJ2-2; D: NA; size: few; V: TRBV7-2; DNA: TGTGCCGGCTCGAGTAGGGGTCCCGGGGAGCTGTTTTTT; CDR3: CAGSSRGPGELFF
J: TRBJ2-7; D: TRBD2; size: NA; V: TRBV18; DNA: TGTGCCAGCTCACCGGCTAGCGGGAGAGAGCAGTACTTC; CDR3: CASSPASGREQYF
J: TRBJ2-5; D: NA; size: NA; V: TRBV25-1; DNA: TGTGCCAGCAGTGAACGCCCCGCCTACTCAGGAAGCGGCCAAGAGACCCAGTACTTC; CDR3: CASSERPAYSGSGQETQYF
J: TRBJ1-5; D: NA; size: NA; V: TRBV7-2; DNA: TGTGCCAGCAGCTTAGGCCCTTACAGCAATCAGCCCCAGCATTTT; CDR3: CASSLGPYSNQPQHF